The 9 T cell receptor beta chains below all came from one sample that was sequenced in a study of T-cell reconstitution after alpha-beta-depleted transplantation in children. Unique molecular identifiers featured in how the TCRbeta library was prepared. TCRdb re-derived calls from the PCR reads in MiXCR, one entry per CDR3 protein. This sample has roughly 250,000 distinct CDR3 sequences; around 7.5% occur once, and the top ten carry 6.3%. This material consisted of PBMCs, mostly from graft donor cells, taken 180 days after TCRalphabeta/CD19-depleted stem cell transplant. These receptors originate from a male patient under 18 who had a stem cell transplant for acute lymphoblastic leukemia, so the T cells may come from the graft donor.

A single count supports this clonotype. CDR3 loop: CAMGPRTAWSPSSYNEQFF. The CDR3 nucleotides are TGTGCCATGGGCCCCCGGACAGCCTGGTCCCCTAGCTCCTACAATGAGCAGTTCTTC. V is TRBV5-2 and J is TRBJ2-1; the DNA was not compared with TRBD1, the D call given in the table. TRBV5-2 is a listed pseudogene. The CDR3 runs to 19 residues.

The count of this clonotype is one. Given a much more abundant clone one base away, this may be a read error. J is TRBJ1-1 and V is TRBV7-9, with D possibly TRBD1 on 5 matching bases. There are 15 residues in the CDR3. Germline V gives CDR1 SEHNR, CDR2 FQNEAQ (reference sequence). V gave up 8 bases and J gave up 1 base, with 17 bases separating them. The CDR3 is CASVPNGAGNTEAFF. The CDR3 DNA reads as TGTGCCAGCGTTCCAAACGGGGCGGGGAACACTGAAGCTTTCTTT.

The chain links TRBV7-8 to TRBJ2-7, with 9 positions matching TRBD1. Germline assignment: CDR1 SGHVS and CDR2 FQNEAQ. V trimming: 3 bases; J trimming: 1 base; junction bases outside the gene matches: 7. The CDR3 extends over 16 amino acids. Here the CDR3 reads CASSLRRGQGSYEQYF. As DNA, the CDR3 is TGTGCCAGCAGCTTGAGGCGGGGACAGGGATCCTACGAGCAGTACTTC.

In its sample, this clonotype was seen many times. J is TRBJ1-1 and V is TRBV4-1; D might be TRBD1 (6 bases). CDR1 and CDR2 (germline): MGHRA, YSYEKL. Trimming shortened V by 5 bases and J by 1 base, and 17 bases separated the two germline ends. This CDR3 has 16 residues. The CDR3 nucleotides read TGCGCCAGCAGCTTTCCGAGGGGGGCGCGGAACACTGAAGCTTTCTTT. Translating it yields CASSFPRGARNTEAFF.

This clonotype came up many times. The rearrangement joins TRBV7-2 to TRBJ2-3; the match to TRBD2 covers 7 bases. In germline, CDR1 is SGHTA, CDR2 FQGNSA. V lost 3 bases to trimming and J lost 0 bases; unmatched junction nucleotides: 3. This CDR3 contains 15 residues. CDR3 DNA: TGTGCCAGCAGCTTTCAGCGGGGCAGCACAGATACGCAGTATTTT. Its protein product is CASSFQRGSTDTQYF.

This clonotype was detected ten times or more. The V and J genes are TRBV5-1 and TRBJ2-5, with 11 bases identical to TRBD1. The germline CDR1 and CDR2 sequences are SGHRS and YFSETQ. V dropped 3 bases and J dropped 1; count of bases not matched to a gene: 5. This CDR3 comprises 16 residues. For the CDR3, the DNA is TGCGCCAGCAGCTCAGCGGACAGGGGGCTCCAAGAGACCCAGTACTTC. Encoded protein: CASSSADRGLQETQYF.

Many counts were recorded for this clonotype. The CDR3 DNA follows: TGTGCCAGCAGCCAAGATAACCTACTCTATGGCTACACCTTC. This codes for CASSQDNLLYGYTF. The chain employs TRBV3-1 and TRBJ1-2; no clear D. Germline V gives CDR1 LGHDT, CDR2 YNNKEL (reference sequence). The CDR3 runs 14 residues. Trimming removed 0 bases at V and 4 bases at J, with 9 bases between.

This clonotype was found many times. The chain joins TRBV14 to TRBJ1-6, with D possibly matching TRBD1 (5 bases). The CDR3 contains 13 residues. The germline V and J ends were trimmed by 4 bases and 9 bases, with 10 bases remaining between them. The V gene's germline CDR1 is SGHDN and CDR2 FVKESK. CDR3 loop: CASSPEGLSPLHF. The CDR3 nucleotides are TGTGCCAGCAGCCCAGAGGGGCTTTCACCCCTCCACTTT.

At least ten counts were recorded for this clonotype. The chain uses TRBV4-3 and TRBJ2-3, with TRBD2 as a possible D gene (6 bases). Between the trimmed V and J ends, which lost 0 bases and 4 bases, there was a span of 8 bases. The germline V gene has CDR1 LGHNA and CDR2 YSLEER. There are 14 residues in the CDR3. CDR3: CASSQEGGADTQYF. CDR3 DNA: TGCGCCAGCAGCCAAGAGGGGGGTGCAGATACGCAGTATTTT.